One and the same sample provided the 24 T cell receptor beta chains below, sequenced in a study of cytomegalovirus exposure and HLA in healthy donors. The PCR contained 60 Vbeta and 13 Jbeta primers. The method was immunoSEQ multiplex PCR; TCRdb's version includes in-frame clones alone and lacks a portion of them. The sample has about 150,000 clones, around 75% seen once. The sample comprised PBMCs. Every receptor here comes from a man between 18 and 35 years old in good health and CMV-seronegative.

The chain recombines TRBV14 with TRBJ2-7; D is unclear. Trimming pared 5 bases from V and 0 bases from J, leaving 20 bases between. From germline, CDR1 is SGHDN and CDR2 FVKESK. This CDR3 is built from 17 residues. DNA of the CDR3: TGTGCCAGCAGCTCTACTATGCGACCGGAAAGCTCCTACGAGCAGTACTTC. It translates to CASSSTMRPESSYEQYF.

This clone was counted a few times. This chain joins TRBV9 and TRBJ2-2; 13 nucleotides match TRBD2. Germline CDR1 and CDR2: SGDLS and YYNGEE. This CDR3 is built from 14 residues. J lost 6 bases, V lost 6 bases, and 2 bases had no gene match. The CDR3 DNA sequence: TGTGCCAGCACAACTAGCGGGAGGGCCGGGGAGCTGTTTTTT. As protein: CASTTSGRAGELFF. Supplemented by reference TRBV9 and TRBJ2-2, the full variable domain reads DSGVTQTPKHLITATGQRVTLRCSPRSGDLSVYWYQQSLDQGLQFLIQYYNGEERAKGNILERFSAQQFPDLHSELNLSSLELGDSALYFCASTTSGRAGELFFGEGSRLTVL.

V gene TRBV7-8 combines with J gene TRBJ2-2; D remains unclear. Trimming removed 7 bases at V and 7 bases at J, with 16 bases between. The germline gives CDR1 SGHVS, CDR2 FQNEAQ. The CDR3 has 14 residues. In nucleotides, the CDR3 is TGTGCCAGCATCGCCATTCTGGTCGGCGGGGAGCTGTTTTTT. Protein product: CASIAILVGGELFF.

This sequence joins TRBV25-1 and TRBJ1-2; 7 nucleotides align to TRBD1. In germline, CDR1 is MGHDK, CDR2 SYGVNS. The junction had 10 bases not matched to a gene; V was cut back by 6 bases and J by 3 bases. The CDR3 is 15 residues long. This CDR3 is CASRETGPLHYGYTF. In DNA, the CDR3 is TGTGCCAGCAGAGAGACAGGGCCCCTCCACTATGGCTACACCTTC.

The sample holds a few counts of this clone. This chain connects TRBV19 to TRBJ2-3, with 10 bases that match TRBD2. The CDR3 spans 15 residues. V lost 5 bases, J lost 1 base, and 3 bases stayed unmatched. Germline values: CDR1 LNHDA, CDR2 SQIVND (reference sequence). CDR3 loop: CASSLGTSGTDTQYF. The DNA for the CDR3 is TGTGCCAGTAGTCTCGGGACTAGCGGCACAGATACGCAGTATTTT.

There are a few counts of this clone. The chain employs TRBV6-5 and TRBJ2-7; 8 bases fit TRBD1. The CDR3 contains 15 residues. Germline V gene lookup returns CDR1 MNHEY and CDR2 SVGAGI. J gave up 1 base and V 3 bases, and 5 bases lay outside the gene matches. In nucleotides, the CDR3 is TGTGCCAGCAGTTATCGGACAGGGAGTTCCTACGAGCAGTACTTC. Its protein is CASSYRTGSSYEQYF.

This clone was seen just once. This chain joins TRBV7-8 and TRBJ2-7; D not certain. This CDR3 comprises 11 residues. The V and J ends lost 5 bases and 3 bases respectively, with 5 bases between them. Germline assignment: CDR1 SGHVS and CDR2 FQNEAQ. For the CDR3, the DNA is TGTGCCAGCAGCCTCTACTACGAGCAGTACTTC. Its translation is CASSLYYEQYF.

V gene TRBV6-5 combines with J gene TRBJ2-1; the D gene is possibly TRBD1 (6 bases). CDR3 length: 14 amino acids. Germline V gives CDR1 MNHEY, CDR2 SVGAGI. The V and J ends lost 4 bases and 3 bases respectively, with 10 bases between them. CDR3 region: CASSSDRLYNEQFF. CDR3 in DNA: TGTGCCAGCAGTTCGGACAGACTCTACAATGAGCAGTTCTTC.

This sequence joins TRBV4-3 and TRBJ2-1, with 10 positions matching TRBD2. V gave up 3 bases and J gave up 5 bases; unmatched junction bases: 7. The germline V gene has CDR1 LGHNA and CDR2 YSLEER. The CDR3 sequence is 16 residues long. CDR3 bases: TGCGCCAGCAGCCAGAAGCGGGAGGGCCTCGACAATGAGCAGTTCTTC. Translated: CASSQKREGLDNEQFF.

On this clone itself: Sequence at one end of the junction differs from germline and may be a read error. This chain uses TRBV5-1 with TRBJ2-1; a weak D match, TRBD1 (5 bases). Germline V lookup: CDR1 SGHRS, CDR2 YFSETQ. This CDR3 comprises 13 residues. The CDR3 sequence is CASSQRTRVAEVF. In nucleotides, the CDR3 is TGCGCCAGCAGCCAACGCACCAGGGTGGCCGAGGTCTTC.

Comment on this clone: At one end, the junction sequence differs from germline, possibly due to a read error. The chain carries TRBV7-9 and TRBJ2-7; 8 nucleotides line up with TRBD2. This CDR3 spans 13 amino acids. Per the germline V gene, CDR1 is SEHNR and CDR2 is FQNEAQ (reference sequence). This CDR3 reads CSSNREGAYEQYF. CDR3 coding DNA: TGTTCCAGCAACCGGGAGGGGGCCTACGAGCAGTACTTC. Full variable domain (rest looked up from reference TRBV7-9 and TRBJ2-7): DTGVSQNPRHKITKRGQNVTFRCDPISEHNRLYWYRQTLGQGPEFLTYFQNEAQLEKSRLLSDRFSAERPKGSFSTLEIQRTEQGDSAMYLCSSNREGAYEQYFGPGTRLTVT.

This sequence joins TRBV5-1 and TRBJ2-7, with 7 bases lining up with TRBD1. The CDR3 is 15 amino acids. Germline CDR1 SGHRS, CDR2 YFSETQ. Trimming at V came to 2 bases and at J to 4 bases, leaving 9 bases not matched to a gene. The CDR3 region is CASSLQDRVQYEQYF. The CDR3 DNA sequence: TGCGCCAGCAGCTTACAAGACAGGGTCCAGTACGAGCAGTACTTC.

The chain carries TRBV21-1 and TRBJ2-7; the DNA was not compared with TRBD2, the D call given in the table. TRBV21-1 constitutes a pseudogene. The CDR3 runs 12 residues. The CDR3 sequence is CASSKTSGRGDF. For the CDR3, the DNA is TGTGCCAGCAGCAAGACTAGCGGGAGGGGGGATTTC.

The chain links TRBV4-3 to TRBJ2-2; TRBD2 agrees at 14 bases. The CDR3 runs to 18 residues. J was trimmed by 5 bases and V by 2 bases; bases with no gene match: 7. Germline V gene sequence: CDR1 LGHNA, CDR2 YSLEER. CDR3 protein: CASSQPGLAGVGTGELFF. CDR3 coding DNA: TGCGCCAGCAGCCAACCGGGACTAGCGGGAGTAGGAACCGGGGAGCTGTTTTTT.

This sequence joins TRBV6-5 and TRBJ2-1, with TRBD2 as a possible D gene (6 bases). Trimming stripped 5 bases from V and 6 bases from J, with 11 bases between. The CDR3 consists of 13 residues. Germline assignment: CDR1 MNHEY and CDR2 SVGAGI. The CDR3 protein is CASSPGRRNEQFF. The CDR3 coding sequence is TGTGCCAGCAGTCCGGGGAGGCGCAATGAGCAGTTCTTC.

The V and J genes are TRBV5-4 and TRBJ2-2; TRBD2 matches at 11 bases. The germline V gene has CDR1 SGHNT and CDR2 YYREEE (reference sequence). V shed 4 bases and J 9 bases; nucleotides not matched to a gene: 11. CDR3 length: 16 amino acids. The CDR3 DNA follows: TGTGCCAGCAGCCCCACTAGCGGGAGTTTTCAGAGGGAGCTGTTTTTT. Translation gives CASSPTSGSFQRELFF.

CDR3 sequence (DNA): TGTGCCAGCAGCGTATCCGGCGGACTAGCGGGTCTCCCCGGGGAGCTGTTTTTT. Translation gives CASSVSGGLAGLPGELFF. The chain is built from TRBV9 and TRBJ2-2, with 11 bases matching TRBD2. This CDR3 is built from 18 residues. V dropped 1 base and J dropped 6; count of bases not matched to a gene: 11. Germline CDR1 and CDR2: SGDLS and YYNGEE. Full variable domain (missing parts from reference TRBV9 and TRBJ2-2): DSGVTQTPKHLITATGQRVTLRCSPRSGDLSVYWYQQSLDQGLQFLIQYYNGEERAKGNILERFSAQQFPDLHSELNLSSLELGDSALYFCASSVSGGLAGLPGELFFGEGSRLTVL.

The chain links TRBV2 to TRBJ2-1, with TRBD2 matching over 7 bases. Trimming took 6 bases from V and 6 from J; bases not matched to a gene: 14. The CDR3 length is 16 residues. Germline CDR1 and CDR2: SNHLY and FYNNEI. The CDR3 DNA is TGTGCCAGCAGCCCTTCCCTAGCGGCCCGGGGCAATGAGCAGTTCTTC. This translates into CASSPSLAARGNEQFF. Full variable domain (remainder filled in from reference TRBV2 and TRBJ2-1): EPEVTQTPSHQVTQMGQEVILRCVPISNHLYFYWYRQILGQKVEFLVSFYNNEISEKSEIFDDQFSVERPDGSNFTLKIRSTKLEDSAMYFCASSPSLAARGNEQFFGPGTRLTVL.

This clone has only one observation. The chain couples TRBV7-2 to TRBJ2-5, with a weak D call TRBD2 (6 bases). The ends were cut back, 1 base at V and 2 bases at J, with 14 bases in the middle. This CDR3 is 16 amino acids long. Germline-derived CDR1 and CDR2 are SGHTA and FQGNSA. The chain's CDR3 is CASSLVVGSGQETQYF. In DNA, the CDR3 is TGTGCCAGCAGCTTAGTTGTCGGTAGCGGACAAGAGACCCAGTACTTC.

This rearrangement joins TRBV28 to TRBJ2-7; TRBD2 aligns across 9 bases. This CDR3 is built from 15 residues. V trimming: 3 bases; J trimming: 3 bases; junction bases outside the gene matches: 6. Germline lookup yields CDR1 MDHEN and CDR2 SYDVKM. The CDR3 coding sequence is TGTGCCAGCAGTTTCCCCGCTAGCGGGATCTACGAGCAGTACTTC. Its translation is CASSFPASGIYEQYF. The full variable domain, with the rest looked up from reference TRBV28 and TRBJ2-7, is DVKVTQSSRYLVKRTGEKVFLECVQDMDHENMFWYRQDPGLGLRLIYFSYDVKMKEKGDIPEGYSVSREKKERFSLILESASTNQTSMYLCASSFPASGIYEQYFGPGTRLTVT.

V gene TRBV10-3 combines with J gene TRBJ2-7; 9 positions agree with TRBD2. There are 16 residues in the CDR3. The germline gives CDR1 ENHRY, CDR2 SYGVKD. V dropped 4 bases and J dropped 5; count of bases not matched to a gene: 12. As DNA, the CDR3 is TGTGCCATCAGTGGGGCCTTCAGCGGGAGGTCCGACGAGCAGTACTTC. Its translation: CAISGAFSGRSDEQYF.

The gene calls are TRBV6-1 and TRBJ1-2; the D gene is possibly TRBD1 (5 bases). The CDR3 extends over 16 amino acids. V dropped 2 bases and J dropped 5 bases, with 18 bases sitting between them. Germline CDR1 and CDR2: MNHNS and SASEGT. For the CDR3, the DNA is TGTGCCAGCAGTGAAACGGGGGTGCGGGGTGGATATGGCTACACCTTC. This translates into CASSETGVRGGYGYTF.

This clone was observed once. V usage is TRBV28 and J usage is TRBJ1-4; 10 nucleotides match TRBD1. In germline, CDR1 is MDHEN, CDR2 SYDVKM. The CDR3 extends over 18 amino acids. The J segment lost 2 bases and the V segment lost 6 bases, leaving 12 bases of the junction unmatched. CDR3: CASSPRPGQGMTNEKLFF. CDR3 sequence (DNA): TGTGCCAGCAGCCCCCGTCCGGGACAGGGGATGACTAATGAAAAACTGTTTTTT. Complete variable domain (other parts from reference TRBV28 and TRBJ1-4): DVKVTQSSRYLVKRTGEKVFLECVQDMDHENMFWYRQDPGLGLRLIYFSYDVKMKEKGDIPEGYSVSREKKERFSLILESASTNQTSMYLCASSPRPGQGMTNEKLFFGSGTQLSVL.

CDR3 region: CASSLLGSNYEQYF. Here the CDR3 DNA reads TGTGCCAGCAGTTTATTGGGGAGTAACTACGAGCAGTACTTC. This chain joins TRBV28 and TRBJ2-7; D might be TRBD2 (5 bases). Deletions cut 1 base from V and 3 bases from J, with 10 bases between. The germline V gene encodes CDR1 MDHEN and CDR2 SYDVKM. CDR3 length: 14 residues.